The 29 T cell receptor beta chains listed next were all sequenced from one sample in a study of neurological immune-mediated disorders. Each CDR3 protein gets one entry after TCRdb re-called the 5' RACE reads with MiXCR. This sample has approximately 30,000 distinct CDR3 sequences, with roughly 20% found just once. Source material: PBMCs. The receptors originated from a woman aged 55-69 years in good health.

This clonotype was counted at least ten times. V gene TRBV5-1 combines with J gene TRBJ1-2; the D is unclear. CDR1 and CDR2 from the germline V gene are SGHRS and YFSETQ. V lost 0 bases, J lost 2 bases, and 8 bases lay in between. The CDR3 runs to 14 residues. CDR3 in amino acids: CASSLVGGNYGYTF. The CDR3 nucleotides are TGCGCCAGCAGCTTGGTCGGCGGAAACTATGGCTACACCTTC.

The table lists this clonotype with many counts. V gene TRBV7-2 combines with J gene TRBJ2-7; D possibly corresponds to TRBD1 (5 bases). Trimming removed 10 bases from V and 0 bases from J, with 16 bases in between. The CDR3 loop spans 14 amino acids. Germline CDR1 and CDR2: SGHTA and FQGNSA. CDR3 protein: CANLEFRASYEQYF. The CDR3 DNA sequence: TGTGCCAACTTGGAATTCAGGGCCTCCTACGAGCAGTACTTC.

This clonotype was seen more than once but under ten times. CDR3 protein: CASSLDPRQGGSPLQFF. DNA of the CDR3: TGTGCCAGCAGTTTAGACCCTAGACAGGGAGGTTCCCCACTGCAGTTCTTC. This chain uses TRBV28 with TRBJ2-1, with a tentative D call TRBD1 (7 bases). The CDR3 is 17 amino acids. V gave up 2 bases and J gave up 12 bases, with 26 bases separating them. CDR1 and CDR2 (germline): MDHEN, SYDVKM.

In its sample, this clonotype was seen once. V gene TRBV7-7 combines with J gene TRBJ2-7, with D perhaps matching TRBD2 (6 bases). Germline V gives CDR1 SSHAT, CDR2 FNYEAQ (reference sequence). The CDR3 is 15 amino acids. V lost 5 bases and J 1 base, leaving 15 bases between the germline ends. CDR3 residues: CASSPGLASSYEQYF. The CDR3 DNA is TGTGCCAGCAGCCCCGGGCTAGCGAGTTCCTACGAGCAGTACTTC.

This clonotype was counted at least ten times. V and J are TRBV20-1 and TRBJ2-4; TRBD1 agrees at 7 bases. After removal of 5 bases from V and 0 bases from J, the junction contained 4 bases not matched to a gene. Germline CDR1 and CDR2: DFQATT and SNEGSKA (reference sequence). CDR3 length: 14 residues. The CDR3 nucleotides read TGCAGTGCTCACGGACAGGAAGCCAAAAACATTCAGTACTTC. Translation gives CSAHGQEAKNIQYF.

In regard to this clonotype: A much larger clone is a single base away; this may be a read error. The chain couples TRBV7-2 to TRBJ2-3; D is tentatively TRBD1 or TRBD2 (5 bases each). Trimming pared 6 bases from V and 2 bases from J, leaving 18 bases between. Per germline, CDR1 SGHTA and CDR2 FQGNSA. CDR3 length: 16 residues. CDR3 nucleotides: TGTGCCAGCAGTAATAGGGTCCGGGACCACACAGATACGCAGTATTTT. Encoded protein: CASSNRVRDHTDTQYF. Supplemented by reference TRBV7-2 and TRBJ2-3, the full variable domain reads GAGVSQSPSNKVTEKGKDVELRCDPISGHTALYWYRQSLGQGLEFLIYFQGNSAPDKSGLPSDRFSAERTGGSVSTLTIQRTQQEDSAVYLCASSNRVRDHTDTQYFGPGTRLTVL.

This clonotype appeared many times. The rearrangement joins TRBV7-3 to TRBJ2-6; the D is unclear. Trimming left V 3 bases short and J 1 base short, with 4 bases between. This CDR3 has 14 residues. CDR1 SGHTA and CDR2 FQGTGA come from the germline V gene. The CDR3 region is CASSFASGANVLTF. The CDR3 DNA is TGTGCCAGCAGCTTCGCTTCTGGGGCCAACGTCCTGACTTTC.

A note on this clonotype: It is likely a read error, because the conserved phenylalanine at the end of the CDR3 is missing. This rearrangement joins TRBV12-3 or TRBV12-4 to TRBJ2-7, with no clear D. The CDR3 contains 14 residues. Trimming removed 5 bases from V and 5 bases from J, with 16 bases in between. The CDR3 bases are TGTGCCAGCAGTCCCCAACGGGTGTGGGACGAGCAGTACTTA. It translates to CASSPQRVWDEQYL.

This clonotype is medium-sized by share. The chain links TRBV10-3 to TRBJ2-7; D tentatively reads TRBD1 or TRBD2 (6 bases each). Germline V gene lookup returns CDR1 ENHRY and CDR2 SYGVKD. V dropped 3 bases and J dropped 4 bases, with 13 bases sitting between them. The CDR3 totals 14 residues. The CDR3 sequence is CAISEYGGNYEQYF. CDR3 coding DNA: TGTGCCATCAGTGAATACGGGGGCAATTACGAGCAGTACTTC.

This clonotype has at least ten counts. This chain uses TRBV29-1 with TRBJ1-2; 9 bases are a match to TRBD1. V gave up 5 bases and J gave up 4 bases; unmatched junction bases: 8. From germline, CDR1 is SQVTM and CDR2 ANQGSEA. This CDR3 is built from 14 residues. CDR3 in DNA: TGCAGCGTTTCTATCGGGACAGGGACCTATGGCTACACCTTC. Translation: CSVSIGTGTYGYTF. Full variable domain (missing parts from reference TRBV29-1 and TRBJ1-2): SAVISQKPSRDICQRGTSLTIQCQVDSQVTMMFWYRQQPGQSLTLIATANQGSEATYESGFVIDKFPISRPNLTFSTLTVSNMSPEDSSIYLCSVSIGTGTYGYTFGSGTRLTVV.

CDR3 sequence: CSARDIGLVQPTGELFF. DNA of the CDR3: TGCAGTGCTAGAGATATAGGACTAGTACAACCCACCGGGGAGCTGTTTTTT. The V and J genes are TRBV20-1 and TRBJ2-2; 7 bases match TRBD2. The germline CDR1 and CDR2 sequences are DFQATT and SNEGSKA (reference sequence). This CDR3 region has 17 residues. V lost 0 bases to trimming and J lost 4 bases; unmatched junction nucleotides: 11.

In its sample, this clonotype was seen many times. This chain joins TRBV11-3 and TRBJ2-7; D gene uncertain. This CDR3 is 13 amino acids long. The germline V gene encodes CDR1 SGHNT and CDR2 YENEEA. Trimming stripped 3 bases from V and 0 bases from J, with 6 bases between. CDR3: CASSFDGSYEQYF. The CDR3, as DNA: TGTGCCAGCAGCTTTGACGGCTCCTACGAGCAGTACTTC.

This clonotype was picked up many times. The V and J genes are TRBV28 and TRBJ2-3; 13 nucleotides agree with TRBD2. CDR3 size: 15 residues. Per germline, CDR1 MDHEN and CDR2 SYDVKM. V trimming: 6 bases; J trimming: 6 bases; junction bases outside the gene matches: 6. The DNA of the CDR3 is TGTGCCAGCAGCATACTAGCGGGAGGGCCCGATACGCAGTATTTT. Translating gives CASSILAGGPDTQYF.

This clonotype appeared many times. The chain combines TRBV6-2 or TRBV6-3 with TRBJ1-3, with D possibly being TRBD1 (6 bases). The CDR3 is 13 residues long. CDR1 and CDR2 (germline): MNHEY, SVGEGT. V was cut by 2 bases and J by 4 bases, with 6 bases left in between. This CDR3 reads CASSYGQGNTIYF. The CDR3, as DNA: TGTGCCAGCAGTTACGGACAGGGAAACACCATATATTTT.

This clonotype has at least ten counts. Compared with germline, one end of the junction differs, possibly owing to a read error. J is TRBJ1-3 and V is TRBV5-1; 7 bases map to TRBD1. Germline V gene sequence: CDR1 SGHRS, CDR2 YFSETQ. The CDR3 spans 17 residues. In DNA form, the CDR3 reads TGCGCCAGCAGTTTGGGACAGCTTGGATACTCTGGAAACACCATATATTTT. It codes for CASSLGQLGYSGNTIYF.

In this sample, this clonotype turned up many times. The chain joins TRBV5-1 to TRBJ2-7; D not resolved. This CDR3 region has 14 residues. CDR1 SGHRS and CDR2 YFSETQ come from the germline V gene. The ends were cut back, 0 bases at V and 0 bases at J, with 7 bases in the middle. Written as DNA, the CDR3 is TGCGCCAGCAGCTTGGGTAGGAGCTCCTACGAGCAGTACTTC. Translating it yields CASSLGRSSYEQYF.

In this sample, this clonotype turned up many times. V and J are TRBV7-6 and TRBJ2-7; weak D call: TRBD2 (6 bases). In germline, CDR1 is SGHVS, CDR2 FNYEAQ. Trimming pared 1 base from V and 2 bases from J, leaving 12 bases between. The CDR3 is made up of 15 amino acids. The CDR3 coding sequence is TGTGCCAGCAGCTTAGACAGCGGGTGGGCCTACGAGCAGTACTTC. Protein: CASSLDSGWAYEQYF. Together with reference TRBV7-6 and TRBJ2-7, the CDR3 gives the full variable domain: GAGVSQSPRYKVTKRGQDVALRCDPISGHVSLYWYRQALGQGPEFLTYFNYEAQQDKSGLPNDRFSAERPEGSISTLTIQRTEQRDSAMYRCASSLDSGWAYEQYFGPGTRLTVT.

This clonotype was counted ten times or more. This chain connects TRBV20-1 to TRBJ2-5; TRBD1 matches 10 bases. This CDR3 region has 15 residues. The germline gives CDR1 DFQATT, CDR2 SNEGSKA (reference sequence). V gave up 2 bases and J gave up 7 bases; unmatched junction bases: 10. The CDR3 DNA reads as TGCAGTGCTAGACCCGGGACAGGGGATATAGGGACCCAGTACTTC. Its protein product is CSARPGTGDIGTQYF.

This clonotype occurred many times. The CDR3 nucleotides read TGTGCCAGCAGCTTGAGGTTCGAAGTGGCAGGGGTCACAGATACGCAGTATTTT. Protein product: CASSLRFEVAGVTDTQYF. This sequence joins TRBV5-6 and TRBJ2-3; weak D call: TRBD1 (6 bases). This CDR3 has 18 residues. V lost 1 base and J 2 bases, leaving 20 bases between the germline ends. Germline V gene data show CDR1 as SGHDT and CDR2 as YYEEEE. Supplemented by reference TRBV5-6 and TRBJ2-3, the full variable domain reads DAGVTQSPTHLIKTRGQQVTLRCSPKSGHDTVSWYQQALGQGPQFIFQYYEEEERQRGNFPDRFSGHQFPNYSSELNVNALLLGDSALYLCASSLRFEVAGVTDTQYFGPGTRLTVL.

The CDR3 coding sequence is TGCAGTGCTCCTCAAGCGGGAGGGGCCCAGTTCTTC. Its translation: CSAPQAGGAQFF. The chain recombines TRBV20-1 with TRBJ2-1, with 10 bases aligning to TRBD2. Germline values: CDR1 DFQATT, CDR2 SNEGSKA (reference sequence). The CDR3 length is 12 residues. Losses at the gene ends were 5 bases for V and 13 bases for J; bases not matched to a gene: 8.

This clonotype was seen only once. At one boundary the junction diverges from the germline segment, which might be a read error. The chain recombines TRBV28 with TRBJ1-1, with TRBD1 as a possible D gene (5 bases). CDR3 length equals 16 residues. Looked up from germline, CDR1 is MDHEN and CDR2 is SYDVKM. CDR3 nucleotide sequence: TGTGCCAGCAATTCCCCCCGGGACGTCATGAACACTGAAGCCTTCTTT. It specifies CASNSPRDVMNTEAFF.

Many counts were recorded for this clonotype. The rearrangement joins TRBV20-1 to TRBJ1-2; D might be TRBD1 (5 bases). This CDR3 has 15 residues. Germline CDR1 and CDR2: DFQATT and SNEGSKA (reference sequence). V lost 2 bases and J 8 bases, leaving 21 bases between the germline ends. In nucleotides, the CDR3 is TGCAGTGCTAGAAGGGTGGGACTCCCCAGGGAAGGCTACACCTTC. Translated: CSARRVGLPREGYTF.

This clonotype showed up many times. The chain combines TRBV7-9 with TRBJ2-4, with 15 bases fitting TRBD2. CDR3 size: 18 residues. The J segment lost 0 bases and the V segment lost 5 bases, leaving 5 bases of the junction unmatched. Per the germline V gene, CDR1 is SEHNR and CDR2 is FQNEAQ (reference sequence). In nucleotides, the CDR3 is TGTGCCAGCAGCAGGACTAGCGGGGGGGCCCTAGCCAAAAACATTCAGTACTTC. It encodes CASSRTSGGALAKNIQYF.

V is TRBV5-5 and J is TRBJ1-5, with TRBD1 as a possible D gene (6 bases). CDR1 is SGHKS, CDR2 YYEKEE, per germline (reference sequence). Deletions cut 5 bases from V and 3 bases from J, with 12 bases between. The CDR3 totals 14 residues. The DNA for the CDR3 is TGTGCCAGCAGTCAGGTGGGGGCCAATCAGCCCCAGCATTTT. This gives the protein CASSQVGANQPQHF.

Notes on this clonotype: A much larger clone lies one base from this, so it may be a read error. The J gene is TRBJ2-1, the V gene TRBV20-1; the D gene could be TRBD1 or TRBD2 (6 bases each). The length of the CDR3 is 13 residues. Germline CDR1 and CDR2: DFQATT and SNEGSKA (reference sequence). The CDR3 DNA follows: TGCAGTGCTAGCAGTTGGGGGGCGAATGAGCAGATCTTC. Translated: CSASSWGANEQIF.

The chain uses TRBV14 and TRBJ2-7, with TRBD1 matching 11 bases. The CDR3 sequence is 18 residues long. Per germline, CDR1 SGHDN and CDR2 FVKESK. V shed 1 base, J shed 2 bases, and the junction held 10 bases outside the gene matches. The CDR3 loop is CASSQGHVPGQGAYEQYF. The CDR3 DNA reads as TGTGCCAGCAGCCAAGGCCACGTCCCGGGACAGGGGGCCTACGAGCAGTACTTC.

The table lists this clonotype with many counts. The chain is built from TRBV7-6 and TRBJ2-3; 8 bases fit TRBD1. Germline V gives CDR1 SGHVS, CDR2 FNYEAQ. The CDR3 has 14 residues. V shed 1 base and J 3 bases; nucleotides not matched to a gene: 0. DNA of the CDR3: TGTGCCAGCAGCTTAGGACAGGGGACAGATACGCAGTATTTT. Protein sequence: CASSLGQGTDTQYF.

V and J are TRBV27 and TRBJ1-2; 10 bases align to TRBD1. CDR3 length equals 14 residues. V lost 4 bases to trimming and J lost 7 bases; unmatched junction nucleotides: 6. Germline CDR1 MNHEY, CDR2 SMNVEV (reference sequence). Here the CDR3 DNA reads TGTGCCAGCAGTTCCGGGACAGGGGTCCCTGGCTACACCTTC. Its translation is CASSSGTGVPGYTF.

This clonotype was detected ten times or more. The genes are TRBV18 and TRBJ2-1; D perhaps matches TRBD1 (6 bases). CDR3 length equals 15 residues. Germline V CDR1 and CDR2: KGHSH, LQKENI. V gave up 3 bases and J gave up 0 bases, with 9 bases separating them. The DNA of the CDR3 is TGTGCCAGCTCACCCGACAGGCCCTCCTACAATGAGCAGTTCTTC. This encodes CASSPDRPSYNEQFF.